This TCR beta chain was retrieved from a study of identical twins. General study points: Weaker excess twin sharing was observed in beta out-of-frame sequences. Twin pairs' shared out-of-frame alpha sequences were enriched in low generation probability.

This clonotype has just a few counts. Its antigen remains unknown. cDNA carried unique molecular identifiers, and a universal primer site was added by template switching. TCRdb used MiXCR to reprocess the 5' RACE reads, holding one entry per CDR3 protein. Here the sample spans roughly 1,500,000 distinct CDR3 sequences, about 30% being singletons. This CDR3 is built from 14 residues. With 0 bases clipped from V and 5 bases from J, the junction kept 6 bases outside the gene matches. Germline CDR1 and CDR2: DFQATT and SNEGSKA (reference sequence). Sequenced: cord blood. This chain joins TRBV20-1 and TRBJ1-1, with 7 bases matching TRBD1. The TCR comes from a newborn girl in good health. The CDR3 bases are TGCAGTGCTAGAGATCGGCGCAGGGGGACTGAAGCTTTCTTT. Amino acid sequence: CSARDRRRGTEAFF.